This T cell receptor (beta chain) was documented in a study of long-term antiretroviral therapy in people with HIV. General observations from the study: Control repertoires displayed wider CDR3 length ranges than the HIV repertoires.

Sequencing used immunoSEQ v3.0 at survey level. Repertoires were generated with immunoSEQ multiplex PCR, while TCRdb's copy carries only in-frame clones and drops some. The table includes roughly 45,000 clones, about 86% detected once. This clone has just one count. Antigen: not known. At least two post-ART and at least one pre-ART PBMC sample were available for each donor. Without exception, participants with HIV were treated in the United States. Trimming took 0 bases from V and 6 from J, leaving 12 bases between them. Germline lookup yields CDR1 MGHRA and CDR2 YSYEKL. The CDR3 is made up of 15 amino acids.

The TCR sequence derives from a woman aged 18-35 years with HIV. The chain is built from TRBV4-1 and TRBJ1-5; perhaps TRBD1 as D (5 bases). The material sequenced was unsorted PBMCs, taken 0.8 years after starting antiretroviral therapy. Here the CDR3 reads CASSQDRAGSQPQHF. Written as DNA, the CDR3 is TGCGCCAGCAGCCAAGATAGGGCAGGGAGTCAGCCCCAGCATTTT.